This entry describes one T cell receptor (beta chain). In this sample, this clone turned up once. There is no known antigen for this receptor. The sample holds no much larger clone one base away, and base qualities are not on file. This sample was taken from a study of OX40 agonist ivuxolimab in advanced cancers. As for the study more broadly: Ivuxolimab was a fully human IgG2 agonistic monoclonal antibody targeting the costimulatory receptor OX40 (CD134). Intravenous ivuxolimab was administered to patients every 2 weeks at six dose levels: 0.01, 0.1, 0.3, 1.5, 3 and 10 mg/kg. Of the 50 or so patients in dose escalation, 19 had hepatocellular carcinoma, some 15 had melanoma, 9 had renal cell carcinoma and 9 had head and neck cancer. In the dose-escalation cohort, approximately 83% of patients were male, and the mean age was roughly 56 years with a range of roughly 23 to 79. Patients were allowed to have had prior anti-PD-1, anti-PD-L1 or anti-CTLA-4 therapy, and approximately 41% of the dose-escalation patients had previously received checkpoint inhibitors. Three dose-escalation patients achieved partial responses, one with hepatocellular carcinoma and two with cutaneous melanoma. The point of sequencing TCRbeta in the periphery was to test whether ivuxolimab changed TCR sequence diversity and drove clonal T-cell expansion. The paper describes the monotherapy dose-escalation part (N ≈ 51 patients) of the phase I trial of ivuxolimab.

Genomic DNA was isolated from the sorted cells so that the TCRbeta CDR3 region could be sequenced. TCRbeta CDR3 regions were sequenced using the immunoSEQ Assay. In TCRdb, the immuneACCESS table is reduced to in-frame sequences with V and J assigned. These tables do not hold every clone; where another copy was compared, an unresolved V gene accounts for under half, and the others remain unexplained. Here the sample has some 90,000 clones; roughly 86% occur a single time. The ten most abundant clones make up roughly 4% of the sample. Counted from cysteine to phenylalanine, this CDR3 has 16 amino acids. The entry retains the CDR3 DNA only, 48 bases that are in frame from base 1. Compared with germline, V lacks 0 bases and J lacks 9 bases; bases without a gene match: 8. From a lookup of the germline V gene, CDR1 and CDR2 are MRHNA and SNTAGT. Points the paper makes about the study in general: Low levels of normalized T-cell clonal expansion were also shown by some nonresponding patients. Which antigens the clonally expanded peripheral T cells were specific for was not determined. At doses from 0.1 to 3.0 mg/kg, clonal expansion was seen in both CD4+ and CD8+ blood T cells between baseline and week 6. On average, CD8+ T cells showed more expanded clones than CD4+ T cells after ivuxolimab. In the 0.1-3.0 mg/kg groups, partial responders were among the patients with the lowest normalized peripheral clonal expansion, particularly in CD8+ T cells.

Patients with a history of autoimmune disease or receiving systemic immunosuppression were excluded from the trial. Peripheral blood for TCR sequencing was drawn from every dose cohort at baseline, at cycle 4 day 1 and at cycle 7 day 1. The samples were drawn from a first-in-human, open-label, multicenter phase I dose-escalation trial of ivuxolimab. Adults with locally advanced or metastatic melanoma, renal cell, hepatocellular, or head and neck squamous cell carcinoma were enrolled in the trial. Before TCR sequencing, CD4+ T cells and CD8+ T cells from peripheral blood were sorted into separate populations.

The receptor was isolated from an adult with an advanced solid tumor such as melanoma, head and neck, liver or kidney cancer. The sample in question was CD4+ or CD8+ T cells sorted from blood, obtained in a trial of the OX40 agonist ivuxolimab. The chain is encoded by TRBV6-4 joined to TRBJ2-1, and TRBD1 aligns with 10 junction nucleotides. The CDR3 loop reads CASSDSIGGQGGEQFF. The bases read TGTGCCAGCAGTGACTCGATTGGAGGACAGGGGGGTGAGCAGTTCTTC.